The source of this T cell receptor (beta chain) is a study of blood T cell repertoires in COVID-19. CDR3 size: 14 residues. With 5 bases clipped from V and 6 bases from J, the junction kept 7 bases outside the gene matches. Germline lookup yields CDR1 MNHEY and CDR2 SVGAGI. TCRdb's table, derived via immunoSEQ multiplex PCR, lists solely in-frame clones and lacks some. The table has roughly 55,000 clones, almost 80% seen once; the top ten hold roughly 12%. This clone was detected only a few times. The sample comprised peripheral blood. This receptor was obtained from a man older than 75 with acute or convalescent COVID-19. This sequence joins TRBV6-5 and TRBJ1-5, with 7 bases fitting TRBD1. The CDR3 sequence: CASSTDRAGQPQHF. Written as DNA, the CDR3 is TGTGCCAGCAGTACAGACAGGGCGGGTCAGCCCCAGCATTTT.